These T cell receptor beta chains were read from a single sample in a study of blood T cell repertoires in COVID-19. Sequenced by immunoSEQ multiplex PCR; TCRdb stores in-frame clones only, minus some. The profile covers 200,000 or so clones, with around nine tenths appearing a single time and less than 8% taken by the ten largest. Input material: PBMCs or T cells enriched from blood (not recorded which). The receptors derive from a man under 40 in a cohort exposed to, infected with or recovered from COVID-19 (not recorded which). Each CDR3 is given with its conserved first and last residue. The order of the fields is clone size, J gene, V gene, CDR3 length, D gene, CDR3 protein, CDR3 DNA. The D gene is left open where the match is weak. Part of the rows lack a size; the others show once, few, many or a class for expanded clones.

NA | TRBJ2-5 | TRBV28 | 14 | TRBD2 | CASLGSGSVETQYF | TGTGCCTCCTTAGGTAGCGGGAGTGTGGAGACCCAGTACTTC
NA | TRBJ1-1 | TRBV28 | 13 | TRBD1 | CASSLRQGLAAFF | TGTGCCAGCAGTTTGAGACAGGGACTTGCAGCTTTCTTT
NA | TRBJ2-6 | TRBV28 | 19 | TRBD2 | CASSLRLRREGSGANVLTF | TGTGCCAGCAGTTTACGGCTTCGGCGGGAGGGCTCTGGGGCCAACGTCCTGACTTTC
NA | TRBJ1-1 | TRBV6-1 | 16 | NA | CASSGYIRGMNTEAFF | TGTGCCAGCAGTGGTTACATTAGGGGCATGAACACTGAAGCTTTCTTT
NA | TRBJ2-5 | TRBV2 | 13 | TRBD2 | CASSGLAGETQYF | TGTGCCAGCAGTGGGCTAGCGGGAGAGACCCAGTACTTC
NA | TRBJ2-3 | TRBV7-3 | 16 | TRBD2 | CASSLGGSGSADTQYF | TGTGCCAGCAGCTTAGGAGGGAGCGGGAGTGCAGATACGCAGTATTTT
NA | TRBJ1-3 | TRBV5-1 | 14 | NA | CASSPPESGNTIYF | TGCGCCAGCAGCCCCCCCGAGTCTGGAAACACCATATATTTT
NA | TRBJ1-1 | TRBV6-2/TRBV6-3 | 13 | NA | CASSGGGNTEAFF | TGTGCCAGCAGTGGCGGGGGGAACACTGAAGCTTTCTTT
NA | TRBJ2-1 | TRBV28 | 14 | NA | CASDGRRPNNEQFF | TGTGCCAGCGACGGGAGAAGGCCCAACAATGAGCAGTTCTTC
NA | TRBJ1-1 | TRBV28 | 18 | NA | CASSSLAGATALNTEAFF | TGTGCCAGCAGTTCTCTCGCAGGGGCGACAGCACTGAACACTGAAGCTTTCTTT
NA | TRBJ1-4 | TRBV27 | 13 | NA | CASRERPNEKLFF | TGTGCCAGCAGGGAGAGACCAAATGAAAAACTGTTTTTT
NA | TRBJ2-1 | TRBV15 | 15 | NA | CATSRTRGHRNEQFF | TGTGCCACCAGCAGGACGCGGGGCCACCGTAATGAGCAGTTCTTC
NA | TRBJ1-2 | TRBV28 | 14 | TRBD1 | CASSLPGQDYGYTF | TGTGCCAGCAGTTTACCCGGACAGGACTATGGCTACACCTTC
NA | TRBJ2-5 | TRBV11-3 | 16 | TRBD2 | CASSLGQRELEETQYF | TGTGCCAGCAGCTTAGGCCAGCGGGAGCTCGAAGAGACCCAGTACTTC
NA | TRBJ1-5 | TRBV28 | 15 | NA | CASSLFRGGNQPQHF | TGTGCCAGCAGTTTATTCCGGGGTGGCAATCAGCCCCAGCATTTT
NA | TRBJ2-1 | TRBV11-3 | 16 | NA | CASSLRGSGVYNEQFF | TGTGCCAGCAGCTTAAGGGGTAGCGGAGTTTACAATGAGCAGTTCTTC
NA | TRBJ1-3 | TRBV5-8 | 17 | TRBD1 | CASSLGDRERPGNTIYF | TGTGCCAGCAGCTTAGGGGACAGGGAACGACCTGGAAACACCATATATTTT
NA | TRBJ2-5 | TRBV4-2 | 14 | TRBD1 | CASSQDRGRETQYF | TGTGCCAGCAGCCAAGACAGGGGGCGAGAGACCCAGTACTTC
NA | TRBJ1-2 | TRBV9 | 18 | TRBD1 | CASSVDPGGAATSYGYTF | TGTGCCAGCAGCGTAGATCCAGGGGGCGCCGCTACCTCCTATGGCTACACCTTC
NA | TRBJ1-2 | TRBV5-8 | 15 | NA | CASSWAGTPGEGYTF | TGTGCCAGCAGCTGGGCAGGGACCCCAGGGGAAGGCTACACCTTC
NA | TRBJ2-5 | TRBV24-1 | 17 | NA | CATSELTGPGGQATQYF | TGTGCCACCAGTGAACTAACAGGGCCAGGAGGCCAAGCGACCCAGTACTTC
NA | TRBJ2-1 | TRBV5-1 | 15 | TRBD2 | CASSPDTSGKDEQFF | TGCGCCAGCAGCCCGGATACTAGCGGGAAGGATGAGCAGTTCTTC
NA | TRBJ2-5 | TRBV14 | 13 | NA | CASSPRLRETQYF | TGTGCCAGCAGCCCCAGACTGCGGGAGACCCAGTACTTC
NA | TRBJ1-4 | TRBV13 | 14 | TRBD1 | CASSSGQSNEKLFF | TGTGCCAGCAGCTCGGGACAGTCTAATGAAAAACTGTTTTTT
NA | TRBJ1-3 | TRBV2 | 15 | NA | CASSEGLRSGNTIYF | TGTGCCAGCAGTGAGGGACTTCGCTCTGGAAACACCATATATTTT
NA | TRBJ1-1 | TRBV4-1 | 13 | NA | CASSQLANTEAFF | TGCGCCAGCAGCCAGCTAGCGAACACTGAAGCTTTCTTT
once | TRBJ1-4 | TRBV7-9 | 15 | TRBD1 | CASSAKQGPGEKLFF | TGTGCCAGCAGCGCCAAACAGGGGCCCGGGGAAAAACTGTTTTTT
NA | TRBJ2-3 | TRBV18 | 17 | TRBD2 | CASSPTSGAGLTDTQYF | TGTGCCAGCTCACCGACTAGCGGGGCGGGACTCACAGATACGCAGTATTTT
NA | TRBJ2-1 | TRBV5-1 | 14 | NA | CASSLGAANNEQFF | TGCGCCAGCAGCTTAGGGGCAGCCAACAATGAGCAGTTCTTC
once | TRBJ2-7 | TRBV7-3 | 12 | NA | CASSLTAGEQYF | TGTGCCAGCAGCTTAACAGCGGGCGAGCAGTACTTC
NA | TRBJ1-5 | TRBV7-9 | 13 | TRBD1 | CASSRQGQGPQHF | TGTGCCAGCAGCCGACAGGGCCAAGGGCCCCAGCATTTT
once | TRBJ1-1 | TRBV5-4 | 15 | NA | CASSFGGGVSTEAFF | TGTGCCAGCAGTTTTGGTGGGGGGGTAAGCACTGAAGCTTTCTTT
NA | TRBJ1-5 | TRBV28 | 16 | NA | CASSLDTGFSNQPQHF | TGTGCCAGCAGTCTTGATACAGGATTTAGCAATCAGCCCCAGCATTTT
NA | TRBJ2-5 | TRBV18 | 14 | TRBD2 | CASSQRRGEETQYF | TGTGCCAGCTCACAAAGACGGGGGGAAGAGACCCAGTACTTC
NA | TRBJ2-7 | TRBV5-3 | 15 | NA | CARSLDLFWAHEQYF | TGTGCCAGAAGCTTGGATTTATTTTGGGCCCACGAGCAGTACTTC